This T cell receptor (beta chain) is drawn from a study of T cells after yellow fever vaccination. At the level of the study: Fractions of low cell number were prepared using SMART-Seq v4 Ultra Low Input.

Trimming removed 2 bases from V and 6 bases from J, with 14 bases in between. The germline CDR1 and CDR2 sequences are SGDLS and YYNGEE. The CDR3 covers 15 residues. Via MiXCR, TCRdb re-called the 5' RACE reads, giving one row per CDR3 protein. The sample consists of about 120,000 distinct CDR3 sequences, 8.9% of them appearing once. This specimen was CD8+ T cells sorted from PBMCs, taken on the day of the yellow fever booster vaccination. The chain is built from TRBV9 and TRBJ2-2; D may be TRBD1 (6 bases). The clonotype was recovered from a man younger than 35 who received the YFV17D yellow fever vaccine. In nucleotides, the CDR3 is TGTGCCAGCAGCGTCTACAACACAGGGCCCGGGGAGCTGTTTTTT. Translated: CASSVYNTGPGELFF.